The clone carrying this TCR beta chain was counted only a few times. Its cognate antigen is unknown. A much larger clonotype is one base distant, so this may be a read error. The sample belongs to a study of tumor and adjacent non-tumor tissue in lung cancer. Study-wide results and limits: TCR diversity was significantly greater in tumor than normal lung tissue. Top 100 clones took a larger repertoire share in normal lung.

TCRbeta libraries were built with three rounds of nested PCR, modified from ARM-PCR. In TCRdb, the multiplex PCR reads were re-called with MiXCR into one record per CDR3 protein. Seen here are about 93,000 distinct CDR3 sequences, about 67% observed once, and the top ten hold about a sixth. The CDR3 covers 14 residues. Germline CDR1 and CDR2: PRHDT and FYEKMQ (reference sequence). The template was RNA from unsorted bulk tissue. Donors were chemotherapy-naive, newly diagnosed lung cancer surgical patients in China, August–late 2014. The chain couples TRBV13 to TRBJ1-4; D is uncertain. The receptor was isolated from a man between 60 and 70 years old with non-small cell lung cancer. Sequencing was carried out using lung tumor tissue. The CDR3 region has the DNA TGTGCCATCAGCTTGAAGTCAACTAATGAAAAACTGTTTTTT. This codes for CAISLKSTNEKLFF.